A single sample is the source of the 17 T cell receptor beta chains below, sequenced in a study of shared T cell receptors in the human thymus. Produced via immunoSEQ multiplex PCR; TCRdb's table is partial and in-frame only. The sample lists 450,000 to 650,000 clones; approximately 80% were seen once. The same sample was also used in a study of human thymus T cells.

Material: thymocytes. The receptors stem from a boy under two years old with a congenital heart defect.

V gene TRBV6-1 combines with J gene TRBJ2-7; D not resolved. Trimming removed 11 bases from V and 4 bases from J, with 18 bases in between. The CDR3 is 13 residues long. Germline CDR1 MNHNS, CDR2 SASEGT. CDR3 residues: CAHGRKRLYEQYF. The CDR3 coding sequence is TGTGCCCACGGCAGAAAGAGGCTTTACGAGCAGTACTTC.

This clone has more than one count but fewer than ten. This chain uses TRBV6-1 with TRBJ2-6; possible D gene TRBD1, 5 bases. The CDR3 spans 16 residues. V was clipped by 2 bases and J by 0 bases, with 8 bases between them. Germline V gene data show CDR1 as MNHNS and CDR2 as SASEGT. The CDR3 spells CASSEQGHSGANVLTF. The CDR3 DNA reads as TGTGCCAGCAGTGAACAGGGCCACTCTGGGGCCAACGTCCTGACTTTC.

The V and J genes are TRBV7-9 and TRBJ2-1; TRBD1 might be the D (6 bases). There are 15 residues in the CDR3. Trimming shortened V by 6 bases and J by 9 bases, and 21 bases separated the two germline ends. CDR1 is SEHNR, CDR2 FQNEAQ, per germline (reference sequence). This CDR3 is CASSPGAGADSEQFF. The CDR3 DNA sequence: TGTGCCAGCAGTCCCGGGGCAGGGGCGGATAGTGAGCAGTTCTTC.

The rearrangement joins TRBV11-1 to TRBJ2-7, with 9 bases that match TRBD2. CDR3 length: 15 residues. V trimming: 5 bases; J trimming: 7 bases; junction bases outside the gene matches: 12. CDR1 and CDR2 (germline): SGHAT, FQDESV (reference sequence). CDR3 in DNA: TGTGCCAGCAGCCTCGGGACTAGCCCCGACTTAGAGCAGTACTTC. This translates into CASSLGTSPDLEQYF.

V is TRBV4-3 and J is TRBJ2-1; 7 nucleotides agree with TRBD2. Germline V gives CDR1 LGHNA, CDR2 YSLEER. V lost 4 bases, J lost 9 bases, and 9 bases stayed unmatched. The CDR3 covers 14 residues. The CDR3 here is CASSPTSSGGEQFF. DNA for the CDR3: TGCGCCAGCAGCCCCACGTCCTCGGGAGGTGAGCAGTTCTTC.

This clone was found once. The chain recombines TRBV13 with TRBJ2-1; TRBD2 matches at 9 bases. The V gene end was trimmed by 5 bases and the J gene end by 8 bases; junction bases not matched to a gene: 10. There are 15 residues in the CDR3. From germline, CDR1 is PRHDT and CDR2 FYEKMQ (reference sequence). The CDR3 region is CASSPGVAGVDEQFF. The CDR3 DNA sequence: TGTGCCAGCAGCCCTGGGGTAGCGGGAGTCGATGAGCAGTTCTTC.

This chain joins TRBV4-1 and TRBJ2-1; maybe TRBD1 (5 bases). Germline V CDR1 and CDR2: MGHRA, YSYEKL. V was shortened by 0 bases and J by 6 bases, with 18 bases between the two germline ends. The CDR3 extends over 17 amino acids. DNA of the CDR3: TGCGCCAGCAGCCAAGATATATGCAGGGAAGGTTGCAATGAGCAGTTCTTC. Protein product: CASSQDICREGCNEQFF.

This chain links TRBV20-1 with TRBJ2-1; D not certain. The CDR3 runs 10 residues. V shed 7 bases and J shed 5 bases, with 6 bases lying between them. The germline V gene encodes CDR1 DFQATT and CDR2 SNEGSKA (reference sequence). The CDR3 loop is CSVLDNEQFF. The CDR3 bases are TGCAGTGTCCTTGACAATGAGCAGTTCTTC.

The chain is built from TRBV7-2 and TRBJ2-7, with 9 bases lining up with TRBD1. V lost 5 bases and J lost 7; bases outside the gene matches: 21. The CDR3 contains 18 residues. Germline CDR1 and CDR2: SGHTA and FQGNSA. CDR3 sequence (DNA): TGTGCCAGCAGCGTTAGCGAGGGGAAGACAGGGGGTCTGGGAGAGCAGTACTTC. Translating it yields CASSVSEGKTGGLGEQYF.

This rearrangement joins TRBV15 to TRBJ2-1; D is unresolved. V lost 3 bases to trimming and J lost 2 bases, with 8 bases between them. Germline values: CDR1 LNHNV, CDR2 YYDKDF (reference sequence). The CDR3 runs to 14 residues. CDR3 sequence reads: CATSSPLPYNEQFF. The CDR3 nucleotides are TGTGCCACCAGCAGCCCACTACCCTACAATGAGCAGTTCTTC.

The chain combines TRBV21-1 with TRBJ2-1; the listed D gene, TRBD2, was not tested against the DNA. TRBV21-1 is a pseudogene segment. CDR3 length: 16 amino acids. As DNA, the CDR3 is TGTGCCAGCTCCGCCAACGGCGAGCGGATGGGCAATGAGCAGTTCTTC. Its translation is CASSANGERMGNEQFF.

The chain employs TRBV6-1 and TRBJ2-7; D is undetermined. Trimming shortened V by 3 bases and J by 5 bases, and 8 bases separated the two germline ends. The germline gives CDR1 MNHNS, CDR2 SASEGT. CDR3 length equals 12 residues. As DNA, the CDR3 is TGTGCCAGCAGTGATGCGAGCCACGAGCAGTACTTC. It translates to CASSDASHEQYF.

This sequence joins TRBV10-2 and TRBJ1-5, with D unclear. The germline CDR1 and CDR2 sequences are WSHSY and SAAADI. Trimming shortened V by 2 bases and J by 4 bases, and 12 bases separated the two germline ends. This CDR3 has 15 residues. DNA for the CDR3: TGCGCCAGCAGTGAGGGGAGCTATTGGAATCAGCCCCAGCATTTT. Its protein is CASSEGSYWNQPQHF.

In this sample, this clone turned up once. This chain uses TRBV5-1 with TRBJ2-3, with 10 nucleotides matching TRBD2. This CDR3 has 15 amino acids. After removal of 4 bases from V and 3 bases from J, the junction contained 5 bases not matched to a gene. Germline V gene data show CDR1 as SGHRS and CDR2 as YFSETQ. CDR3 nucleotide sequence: TGCGCCAGCAGCCAGGGACTAGCGTCGACAGATACGCAGTATTTT. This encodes CASSQGLASTDTQYF.

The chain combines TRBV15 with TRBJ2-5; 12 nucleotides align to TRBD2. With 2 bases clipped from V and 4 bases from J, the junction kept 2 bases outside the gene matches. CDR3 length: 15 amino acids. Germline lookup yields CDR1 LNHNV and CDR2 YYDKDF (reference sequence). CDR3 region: CATSRLTSGRETQYF. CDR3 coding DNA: TGTGCCACCAGCAGACTGACTAGCGGGAGAGAGACCCAGTACTTC.

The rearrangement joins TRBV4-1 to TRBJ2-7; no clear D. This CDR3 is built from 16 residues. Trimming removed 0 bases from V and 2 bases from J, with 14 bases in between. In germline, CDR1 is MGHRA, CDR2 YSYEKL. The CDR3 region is CASSQERVVPPYEQYF. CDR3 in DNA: TGCGCCAGCAGCCAAGAACGGGTCGTCCCCCCCTACGAGCAGTACTTC.

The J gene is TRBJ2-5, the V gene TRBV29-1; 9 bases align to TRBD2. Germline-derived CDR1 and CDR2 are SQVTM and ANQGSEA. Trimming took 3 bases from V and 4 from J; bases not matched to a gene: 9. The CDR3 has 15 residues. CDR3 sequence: CSVDPWAGGRETQYF. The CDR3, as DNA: TGCAGCGTTGACCCCTGGGCGGGGGGGAGAGAGACCCAGTACTTC.